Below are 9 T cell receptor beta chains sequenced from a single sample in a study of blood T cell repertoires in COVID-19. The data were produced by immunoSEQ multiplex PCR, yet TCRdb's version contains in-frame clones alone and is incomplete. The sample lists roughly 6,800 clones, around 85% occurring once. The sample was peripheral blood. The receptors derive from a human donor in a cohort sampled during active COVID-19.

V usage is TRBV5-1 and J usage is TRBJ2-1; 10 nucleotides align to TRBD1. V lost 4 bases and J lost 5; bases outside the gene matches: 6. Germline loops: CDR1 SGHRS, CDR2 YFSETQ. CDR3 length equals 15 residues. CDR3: CASSPGTGEDNEQFF. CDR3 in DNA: TGCGCCAGCAGCCCGGGGACAGGGGAAGACAATGAGCAGTTCTTC.

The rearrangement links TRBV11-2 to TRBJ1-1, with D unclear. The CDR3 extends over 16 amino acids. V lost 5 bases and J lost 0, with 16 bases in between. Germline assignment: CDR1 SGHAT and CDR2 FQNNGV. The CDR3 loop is CASSLGSRRLNTEAFF. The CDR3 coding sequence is TGTGCCAGCAGCCTAGGGAGCCGGAGATTGAACACTGAAGCTTTCTTT.

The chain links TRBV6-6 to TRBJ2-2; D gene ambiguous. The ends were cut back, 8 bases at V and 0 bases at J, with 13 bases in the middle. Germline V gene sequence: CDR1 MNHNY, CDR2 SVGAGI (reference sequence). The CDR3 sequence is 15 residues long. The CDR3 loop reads CASLLAPTNTGELFF. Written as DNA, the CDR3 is TGTGCCAGCTTACTTGCGCCTACGAACACCGGGGAGCTGTTTTTT.

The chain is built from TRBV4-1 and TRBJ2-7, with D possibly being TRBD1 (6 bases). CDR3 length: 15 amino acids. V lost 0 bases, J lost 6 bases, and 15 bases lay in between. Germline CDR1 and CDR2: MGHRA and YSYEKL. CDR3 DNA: TGCGCCAGCAGCCAAGAAGGCGCCAGGGGATTCGAGCAGTACTTC. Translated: CASSQEGARGFEQYF.

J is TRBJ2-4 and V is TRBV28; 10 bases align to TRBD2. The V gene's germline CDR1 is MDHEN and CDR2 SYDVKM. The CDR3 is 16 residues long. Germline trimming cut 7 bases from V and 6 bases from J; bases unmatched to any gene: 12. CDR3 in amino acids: CASTFGLAGDANIQYF. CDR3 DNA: TGTGCCAGCACCTTTGGGCTAGCGGGAGACGCAAACATTCAGTACTTC.

The CDR3 loop is CASSPPGGVYEQYF. The CDR3 bases are TGTGCCAGCAGTCCCCCCGGCGGGGTCTACGAGCAGTACTTC. The gene calls are TRBV28 and TRBJ2-7; possible D gene TRBD2, 6 bases. The V gene's germline CDR1 is MDHEN and CDR2 SYDVKM. V was clipped by 5 bases and J by 3 bases, with 14 bases between them. This CDR3 has 14 amino acids.

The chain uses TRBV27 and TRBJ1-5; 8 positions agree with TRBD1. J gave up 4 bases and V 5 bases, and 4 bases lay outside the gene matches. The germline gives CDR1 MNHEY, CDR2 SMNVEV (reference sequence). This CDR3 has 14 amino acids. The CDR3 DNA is TGTGCCAGCAGTCCGGGACAGGTAAATCAGCCCCAGCATTTT. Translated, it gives CASSPGQVNQPQHF.

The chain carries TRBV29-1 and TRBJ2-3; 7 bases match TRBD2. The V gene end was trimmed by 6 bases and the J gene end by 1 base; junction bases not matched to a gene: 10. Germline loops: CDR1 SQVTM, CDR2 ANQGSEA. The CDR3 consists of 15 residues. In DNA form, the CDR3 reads TGCAGCGTGAACCCCCCGGGAGGTGGCACAGATACGCAGTATTTT. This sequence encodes CSVNPPGGGTDTQYF.

Here the CDR3 DNA reads TGTGCTAGTGGTATAGCCTACGAGCAGTACTTC. It specifies CASGIAYEQYF. V and J are TRBV12-5 and TRBJ2-7, with D unclear. The CDR3 contains 11 residues. V lost 5 bases and J lost 2, with 4 bases in between. CDR1 and CDR2 from the germline V gene are LGHNT and FRNRAP. Full variable domain (missing parts from reference TRBV12-5 and TRBJ2-7): DARVTQTPRHKVTEMGQEVTMRCQPILGHNTVFWYRQTMMQGLELLAYFRNRAPLDDSGMPKDRFSAEMPDATLATLKIQPSEPRDSAVYFCASGIAYEQYFGPGTRLTVT.